This TCR beta chain was recovered during a study of regulatory dendritic cells for organ transplantation. With respect to this clone: The antigen remains unidentified.

Sorted T cells were CFSE-labeled and cultured 5 days with allogeneic regulatory or mature dendritic cells at 1:10. V lost 4 bases and J lost 8, with 14 bases in between. Looked up from germline, CDR1 is SGHTA and CDR2 is FQGNSA. This CDR3 has 14 amino acids. Data came from immunoSEQ multiplex PCR; TCRdb stores just in-frame clones and leaves some out. The sample yields 15,000 to 20,000 clones, roughly four fifths seen once. This receptor was obtained from a human donor in good health. Source material: memory CD4+ T cells from blood cultured with regulatory dendritic cells. Subset here: CD45RO+ memory T cells. The gene calls are TRBV7-2 and TRBJ1-4, with D possibly TRBD1 on 6 matching bases. The CDR3 DNA reads TGTGCCAGCAGCTCTACAGGGATTGAAGAAAAACTGTTTTTT. Its protein product is CASSSTGIEEKLFF.